The 6 T cell receptor beta chains below were found in one sample sequenced in a study of CD8 T cells in Susac syndrome. It was with random hexamers that about 0.45 to 1 ug RNA was reverse transcribed. TCRdb re-derived calls from the immunoSEQ multiplex PCR reads in MiXCR, one entry per CDR3 protein. The sample contains around 230,000 distinct CDR3 sequences, 90% to 97% of which appear only once. Sequenced input: CD4+ T cells from PBMCs. Receptors were obtained from a human donor with Susac syndrome.

This clonotype has only one observation. V gene TRBV27 combines with J gene TRBJ2-3; TRBD1 is a possible D gene (5 bases). The V and J ends lost 2 bases and 2 bases respectively, with 14 bases between them. The CDR3 length is 16 residues. Germline V gene data show CDR1 as MNHEY and CDR2 as SMNVEV (reference sequence). CDR3 DNA: TGTGCCAGCAGTTTAAGGGGAAGGACGAACACAGATACGCAGTATTTT. Protein: CASSLRGRTNTDTQYF.

This chain links TRBV18 with TRBJ1-1; D gene uncertain. Per germline, CDR1 KGHSH and CDR2 LQKENI. The CDR3 has 12 amino acids. V was trimmed by 3 bases and J by 4 bases, leaving 6 bases between them. This chain's CDR3 is CASSPEGTEAFF. The CDR3 DNA is TGTGCCAGCTCACCCGAGGGCACTGAAGCTTTCTTT.

The rearrangement uses TRBV5-4 and TRBJ2-5, with D maybe TRBD2 (5 bases). Trimming cost V 5 bases and J 4 bases, with 9 bases left between them. The CDR3 is 12 amino acids. The V gene's germline CDR1 is SGHNT and CDR2 YYREEE (reference sequence). DNA of the CDR3: TGTGCCAGCAGGACGGACTTAGAGACCCAGTACTTC. Protein: CASRTDLETQYF.

This clonotype has just one count. The CDR3 bases are TGTGCCAGCTCACCGCCAGGGGAGGCTTTCTTT. The encoded protein is CASSPPGEAFF. This chain links TRBV18 with TRBJ1-1, with a possible D match to TRBD1 (6 bases). Trimming shortened V by 3 bases and J by 11 bases, and 10 bases separated the two germline ends. The CDR3 is 11 amino acids. Germline V gene lookup returns CDR1 KGHSH and CDR2 LQKENI.

The V gene is TRBV3-1, the J gene TRBJ1-3; D gene uncertain. This CDR3 is 20 amino acids long. The germline V gene encodes CDR1 LGHDT and CDR2 YNNKEL (reference sequence). Trimming stripped 4 bases from V and 1 base from J, with 26 bases between. CDR3 sequence: CASSLHPGGGESGSGNTIYF. DNA for the CDR3: TGTGCCAGCAGCCTTCACCCCGGAGGAGGCGAATCAGGTTCTGGAAACACCATATATTTT.

The V and J genes are TRBV12-3 or TRBV12-4 and TRBJ2-6; D tentatively fits TRBD1 or TRBD2 (5 bases each). CDR3 length: 23 amino acids. The germline V and J ends were trimmed by 5 bases and 0 bases, with 32 bases remaining between them. The CDR3: CASSPKRGGLIVPKSSGANVLTF. In DNA form, the CDR3 reads TGTGCCAGCAGTCCCAAGAGGGGTGGACTTATCGTTCCCAAATCCTCTGGGGCCAACGTCCTGACTTTC.